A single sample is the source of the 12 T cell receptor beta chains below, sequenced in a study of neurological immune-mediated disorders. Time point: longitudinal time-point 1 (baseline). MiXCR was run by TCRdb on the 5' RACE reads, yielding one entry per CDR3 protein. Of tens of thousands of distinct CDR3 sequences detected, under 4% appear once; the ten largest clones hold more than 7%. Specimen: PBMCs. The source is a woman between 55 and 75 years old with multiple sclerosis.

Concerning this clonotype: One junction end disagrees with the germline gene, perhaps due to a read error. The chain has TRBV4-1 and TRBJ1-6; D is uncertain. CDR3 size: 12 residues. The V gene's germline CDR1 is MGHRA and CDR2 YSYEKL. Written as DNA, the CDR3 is TGCGACAGCAGCAAAGATATATCACCCCTCCACTTT. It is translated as CDSSKDISPLHF.

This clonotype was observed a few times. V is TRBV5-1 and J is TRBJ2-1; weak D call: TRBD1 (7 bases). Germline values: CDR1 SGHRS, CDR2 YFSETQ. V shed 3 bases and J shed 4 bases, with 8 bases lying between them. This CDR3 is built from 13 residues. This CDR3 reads CASSSGGYNEQFF. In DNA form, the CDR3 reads TGCGCCAGCAGCTCAGGGGGGTACAATGAGCAGTTCTTC.

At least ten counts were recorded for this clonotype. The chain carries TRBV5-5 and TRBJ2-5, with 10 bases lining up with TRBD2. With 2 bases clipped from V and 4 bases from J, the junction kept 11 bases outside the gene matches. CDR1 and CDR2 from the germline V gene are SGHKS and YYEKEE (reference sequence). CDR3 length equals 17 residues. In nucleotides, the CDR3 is TGTGCCAGCAGCTTAGGGGGTACTAGCGGGGATCGAGAGACCCAGTACTTC. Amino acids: CASSLGGTSGDRETQYF.

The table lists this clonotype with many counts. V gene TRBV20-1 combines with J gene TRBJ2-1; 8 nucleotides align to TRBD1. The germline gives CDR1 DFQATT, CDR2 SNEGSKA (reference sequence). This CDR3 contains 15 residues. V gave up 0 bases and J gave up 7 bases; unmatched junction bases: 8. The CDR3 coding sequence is TGCAGTGCTAGAGATCGGGCGACAGGGGAAAATGAGCAGTTCTTC. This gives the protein CSARDRATGENEQFF.

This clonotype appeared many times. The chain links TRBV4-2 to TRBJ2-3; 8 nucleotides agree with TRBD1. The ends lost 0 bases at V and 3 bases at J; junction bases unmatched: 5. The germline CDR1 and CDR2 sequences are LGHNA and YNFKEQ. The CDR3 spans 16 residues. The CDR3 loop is CASSQESRGLTDTQYF. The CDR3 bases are TGTGCCAGCAGCCAAGAGTCCAGGGGGCTAACAGATACGCAGTATTTT.

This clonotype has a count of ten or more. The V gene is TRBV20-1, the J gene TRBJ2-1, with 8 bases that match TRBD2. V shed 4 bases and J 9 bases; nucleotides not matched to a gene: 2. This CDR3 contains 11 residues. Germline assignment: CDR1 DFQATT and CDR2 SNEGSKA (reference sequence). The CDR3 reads CSAMGLVEQFF. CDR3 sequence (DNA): TGCAGTGCTATGGGACTAGTTGAGCAGTTCTTC.

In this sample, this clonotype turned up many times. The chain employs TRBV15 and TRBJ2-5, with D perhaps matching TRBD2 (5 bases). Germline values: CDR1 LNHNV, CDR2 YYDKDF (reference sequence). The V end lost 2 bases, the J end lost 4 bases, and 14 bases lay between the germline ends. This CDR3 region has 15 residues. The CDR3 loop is CATSRTGVKGETQYF. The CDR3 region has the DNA TGTGCCACCAGCAGAACCGGGGTAAAGGGAGAGACCCAGTACTTC.

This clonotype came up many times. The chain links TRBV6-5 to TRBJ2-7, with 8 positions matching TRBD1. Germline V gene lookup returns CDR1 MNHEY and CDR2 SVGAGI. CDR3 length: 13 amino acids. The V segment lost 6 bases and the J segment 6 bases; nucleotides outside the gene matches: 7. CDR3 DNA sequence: TGTGCCAGCAGCCCCCGACAGGGGTCCGAGCAGTACTTC. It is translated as CASSPRQGSEQYF.

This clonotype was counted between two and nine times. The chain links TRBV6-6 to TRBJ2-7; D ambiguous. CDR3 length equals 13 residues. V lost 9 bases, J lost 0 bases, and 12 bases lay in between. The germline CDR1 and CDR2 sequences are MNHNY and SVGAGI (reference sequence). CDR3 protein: CARTIASSYEQYF. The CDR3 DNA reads TGTGCCAGAACCATTGCGAGCTCCTACGAGCAGTACTTC.

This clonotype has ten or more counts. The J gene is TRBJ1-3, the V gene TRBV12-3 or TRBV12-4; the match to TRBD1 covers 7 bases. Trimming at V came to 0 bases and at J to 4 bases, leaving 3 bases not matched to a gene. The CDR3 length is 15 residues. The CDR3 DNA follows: TGTGCCAGCAGTTTAGCCCGACAGGGAGGAAACACCATATATTTT. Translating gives CASSLARQGGNTIYF.

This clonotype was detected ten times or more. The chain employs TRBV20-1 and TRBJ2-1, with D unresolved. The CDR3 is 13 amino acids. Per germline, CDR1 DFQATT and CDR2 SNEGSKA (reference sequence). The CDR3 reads CSRWGGLGNEQFF. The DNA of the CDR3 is TGCAGCAGGTGGGGTGGCCTGGGGAATGAGCAGTTCTTC.

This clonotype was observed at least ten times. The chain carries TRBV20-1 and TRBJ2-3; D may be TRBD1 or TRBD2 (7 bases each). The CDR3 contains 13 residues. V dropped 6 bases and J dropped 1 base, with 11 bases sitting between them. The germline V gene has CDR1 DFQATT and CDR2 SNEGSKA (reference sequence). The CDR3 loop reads CSARGGGTDTQYF. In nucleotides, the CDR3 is TGCAGTGCCAGGGGGGGAGGCACAGATACGCAGTATTTT.